A single sample is the source of the 14 T cell receptor beta chains below, sequenced in a study. TCRdb reanalysed the 5' RACE reads using MiXCR and keeps one entry per CDR3 protein. Seen here are around 5,900 distinct CDR3 sequences, 69% observed once, and the top ten hold around 4%. Sequencing used memory CD4+ T cells sorted from a lymph node. Subset noted: memory CD4+ T cells, CD4+CD45RO+CD25-. Source of these receptors: a female donor with breast cancer.

About this clonotype: One junction end does not reproduce the germline sequence, and a read error may be involved. J is TRBJ2-7 and V is TRBV4-1; TRBD2 matches at 13 bases. Germline V gene data show CDR1 as MGHRA and CDR2 as YSYEKL. This CDR3 spans 15 amino acids. The CDR3 protein is CASSQGLAGAYEQYF. The DNA of the CDR3 is TGCGCCAGCAGTCAAGGACTAGCGGGAGCCTACGAGCAGTACTTC.

Note on this clonotype: Compared with germline, one end of the junction differs, possibly owing to a read error. The V gene is TRBV5-1, the J gene TRBJ1-6, with D perhaps matching TRBD1 (6 bases). The CDR3 length is 13 residues. Per the germline V gene, CDR1 is SGHRS and CDR2 is YFSETQ. CDR3 in DNA: TGCGTCAGCAGCTTGGACAGTTGGTCACCCCTCCACTTT. It translates to CVSSLDSWSPLHF.

This chain connects TRBV9 to TRBJ1-4; a weak D match, TRBD1 (6 bases). V was clipped by 1 base and J by 4 bases, with 11 bases between them. Germline CDR1 reads SGDLS; CDR2 reads YYNGEE. The CDR3 runs 15 residues. CDR3 sequence (DNA): TGTGCCAGCAGCGTATATGGGGGCCATAATGAAAAACTGTTTTTT. Translated, it gives CASSVYGGHNEKLFF.

This clonotype was seen more than once but under ten times. This sequence joins TRBV6-6 and TRBJ2-7; D gene uncertain. With 2 bases removed from V and 6 bases from J, the gap between germline ends came to 8 bases. Germline assignment: CDR1 MNHNY and CDR2 SVGAGI (reference sequence). The CDR3 covers 12 residues. Here the CDR3 reads CASSYAFAEQYF. The DNA of the CDR3 is TGTGCCAGCAGTTACGCCTTCGCCGAGCAGTACTTC.

This clonotype appeared a few times. The chain has TRBV7-2 and TRBJ1-1, with D tentatively TRBD1 (5 bases). V dropped 1 base and J dropped 0 bases, with 9 bases sitting between them. This CDR3 is 15 amino acids long. From germline, CDR1 is SGHTA and CDR2 FQGNSA. The CDR3 DNA reads as TGTGCCAGCAGCTTAGGGGGCGAGATGAACACTGAAGCTTTCTTT. Encoded protein: CASSLGGEMNTEAFF.

The rearrangement uses TRBV5-4 and TRBJ2-5, with TRBD2 matching over 7 bases. J gave up 3 bases and V 0 bases, and 5 bases lay outside the gene matches. The CDR3 loop spans 15 amino acids. Germline CDR1 reads SGHNT; CDR2 reads YYREEE (reference sequence). CDR3 in DNA: TGTGCCAGCAGCTTGGCTAGCGGACGGGAAGAGACCCAGTACTTC. It yields the protein CASSLASGREETQYF.

Worth noting for this clonotype: A junction end diverges from the germline sequence, so it may reflect a read error. The V and J genes are TRBV12-3 or TRBV12-4 and TRBJ1-4; D unresolved. This CDR3 spans 14 amino acids. This CDR3 reads CASSLGPTNEKPFF. The CDR3 nucleotides are TGTGCCAGCAGTTTAGGCCCAACTAATGAAAAACCGTTTTTT.

The CDR3 spells CASSGWTGGEQYV. In DNA, the CDR3 is TGTGCCAGCAGCGGTTGGACAGGGGGTGAGCAGTACGTC. J is TRBJ2-7 and V is TRBV7-2; 10 nucleotides match TRBD1. Germline CDR1 SGHTA, CDR2 FQGNSA. With 5 bases clipped from V and 7 bases from J, the junction kept 5 bases outside the gene matches. The CDR3 is 13 residues long.

V gene TRBV30 combines with J gene TRBJ2-7; TRBD2 agrees at 9 bases. Per germline, CDR1 GTSNPN and CDR2 SVGIG (reference sequence). The CDR3 has 14 residues. Trimming took 4 bases from V and 6 from J; bases not matched to a gene: 10. CDR3 in amino acids: CAWTKGASGIEQYF. The CDR3 coding sequence is TGTGCCTGGACCAAAGGGGCTAGCGGGATCGAGCAGTACTTC. The entire variable domain, with the rest obtained from reference TRBV30 and TRBJ2-7, is as follows: SQTIHQWPATLVQPVGSPLSLECTVEGTSNPNLYWYRQAAGRGLQLLFYSVGIGQISSEVPQNLSASRPQDRQFILSSKKLLLSDSGFYLCAWTKGASGIEQYFGPGTRLTVT.

The rearrangement uses TRBV12-3 or TRBV12-4 and TRBJ1-5, with unresolved D. Trimming pared 6 bases from V and 5 bases from J, leaving 11 bases between. The CDR3 is 13 residues long. The CDR3 nucleotides read TGTGCCAGCAGCCTGACACTAGATCAGCCCCAGCATTTT. Amino acid sequence: CASSLTLDQPQHF.

The chain has TRBV6-6 and TRBJ1-3; D perhaps matches TRBD1 (5 bases). The germline V and J ends were trimmed by 4 bases and 9 bases, with 10 bases remaining between them. The CDR3 extends over 12 amino acids. Germline V CDR1 and CDR2: MNHNY, SVGAGI (reference sequence). CDR3 DNA: TGTGCCAGCAGTTCGTCAGGGAGCACCATATATTTT. Translating gives CASSSSGSTIYF.

CDR3 in amino acids: CAIQRQDGNTIYF. The CDR3 DNA reads TGTGCCATTCAGCGACAGGACGGAAACACCATATATTTT. The V call is TRBV10-3, the J call TRBJ1-3; D might be TRBD1 (6 bases). V was shortened by 9 bases and J by 4 bases, with 13 bases between the two germline ends. Germline CDR1 and CDR2: ENHRY and SYGVKD. This CDR3 is built from 13 residues.

The V call is TRBV28, the J call TRBJ2-5; TRBD1 or TRBD2 may be the D gene (5 bases each). The CDR3 is 13 residues long. Germline loops: CDR1 MDHEN, CDR2 SYDVKM. V gave up 6 bases and J gave up 9 bases, with 17 bases separating them. The CDR3: CASRAQDKRAQYF. CDR3 bases: TGTGCCAGCAGAGCCCAGGACAAGAGGGCCCAGTACTTC.

The V call is TRBV7-2, the J call TRBJ1-3; D is ambiguous. Trimming shortened V by 0 bases and J by 0 bases, and 12 bases separated the two germline ends. The CDR3 sequence is 17 residues long. Germline values: CDR1 SGHTA, CDR2 FQGNSA. As DNA, the CDR3 is TGTGCCAGCAGCTTAGCGGGATGGAAAAGCTCTGGAAACACCATATATTTT. This sequence encodes CASSLAGWKSSGNTIYF. The whole variable domain, filled in from reference TRBV7-2 and TRBJ1-3, reads GAGVSQSPSNKVTEKGKDVELRCDPISGHTALYWYRQSLGQGLEFLIYFQGNSAPDKSGLPSDRFSAERTGGSVSTLTIQRTQQEDSAVYLCASSLAGWKSSGNTIYFGEGSWLTVV.